Presented here are 20 T cell receptor beta chains from one specimen sequenced in a study of T-cell reconstitution after alpha-beta-depleted transplantation in children. TCRbeta library construction was performed incorporating unique molecular identifiers. TCRdb processed the PCR reads anew with MiXCR; each CDR3 protein has one entry. Among nearly 400,000 distinct CDR3 sequences listed, 20% were seen once. The specimen comprised PBMCs from the stem cell graft donor, sampled from the stem cell graft. These TCRs come from a human donor who donated a stem cell graft to a child with acute myeloid leukemia.

This clonotype was recorded at least ten times. The genes are TRBV4-3 and TRBJ2-1; D possibly corresponds to TRBD1 (5 bases). Germline V gives CDR1 LGHNA, CDR2 YSLEER. This CDR3 is 17 amino acids long. Trimming stripped 0 bases from V and 2 bases from J, with 14 bases between. CDR3 nucleotides: TGCGCCAGCAGCCAAGATCTGGCTGGACAACCCTACAATGAGCAGTTCTTC. It specifies CASSQDLAGQPYNEQFF.

This clonotype was observed many times. The gene calls are TRBV25-1 and TRBJ2-1; D perhaps matches TRBD1 (5 bases). CDR3 length equals 15 residues. The germline V gene has CDR1 MGHDK and CDR2 SYGVNS. Trimming stripped 2 bases from V and 3 bases from J, with 11 bases between. CDR3 in amino acids: CASSEARAIYNEQFF. CDR3 bases: TGTGCCAGCAGTGAAGCCAGGGCCATCTACAATGAGCAGTTCTTC. Variable domain in full (rest from reference TRBV25-1 and TRBJ2-1): EADIYQTPRYLVIGTGKKITLECSQTMGHDKMYWYQQDPGMELHLIHYSYGVNSTEKGDLSSESTVSRIRTEHFPLTLESARPSHTSQYLCASSEARAIYNEQFFGPGTRLTVL.

This clonotype was counted between two and nine times. V gene TRBV20-1 combines with J gene TRBJ2-1; D is perhaps TRBD2 (6 bases). In germline, CDR1 is DFQATT, CDR2 SNEGSKA (reference sequence). The CDR3 contains 15 residues. Between the trimmed V and J ends, which lost 1 base and 6 bases, there was a span of 16 bases. The CDR3 loop is CSARALTSPSNEQFF. The CDR3 DNA reads as TGCAGTGCTAGAGCTCTCACTAGCCCATCCAATGAGCAGTTCTTC.

This clonotype was picked up a small number of times. V gene TRBV5-1 combines with J gene TRBJ2-4; D is ambiguous. This CDR3 comprises 16 residues. Germline V CDR1 and CDR2: SGHRS, YFSETQ. V shed 5 bases and J shed 0 bases, with 15 bases lying between them. DNA of the CDR3: TGCGCCAGCAGGGAAGTCTTCCGCGGAGCCAAAAACATTCAGTACTTC. This codes for CASREVFRGAKNIQYF.

The chain couples TRBV12-3 or TRBV12-4 to TRBJ2-1; TRBD2 agrees at 11 bases. CDR3 length: 15 residues. V gave up 7 bases and J gave up 7 bases; unmatched junction bases: 9. The CDR3, as DNA: TGTGCCAGCACCCCTCTAGCGGGAGGAAGAAATGAGCAGTTCTTC. It yields the protein CASTPLAGGRNEQFF.

The gene calls are TRBV10-3 and TRBJ2-7, with 13 bases identical to TRBD2. Germline V gene data show CDR1 as ENHRY and CDR2 as SYGVKD. CDR3 size: 16 residues. The V gene end was trimmed by 3 bases and the J gene end by 4 bases; junction bases not matched to a gene: 6. CDR3 bases: TGTGCCATCAGTGACCGGACTAGCGGGAGTTCTTACGAGCAGTACTTC. The encoded protein is CAISDRTSGSSYEQYF.

This clonotype was picked up a small number of times. The chain combines TRBV24-1 with TRBJ2-3, with 13 bases fitting TRBD2. This CDR3 has 17 amino acids. Germline values: CDR1 KGHDR, CDR2 SFDVKD. Losses at the gene ends were 3 bases for V and 2 bases for J; bases not matched to a gene: 4. CDR3 sequence: CATSDPGLAGATDTQYF. CDR3 sequence (DNA): TGTGCCACCAGTGATCCCGGACTAGCGGGAGCCACAGATACGCAGTATTTT.

This clonotype has ten or more counts. The chain combines TRBV28 with TRBJ2-7, with D maybe TRBD2 (5 bases). The germline CDR1 and CDR2 sequences are MDHEN and SYDVKM. Trimming removed 7 bases at V and 3 bases at J, with 10 bases between. This CDR3 spans 12 amino acids. CDR3 coding DNA: TGTGCCAGCACACCTAGCCGCTACGAGCAGTACTTC. Encoded protein: CASTPSRYEQYF.

This clonotype was observed a handful of times. The rearrangement joins TRBV24-1 to TRBJ2-7; 7 nucleotides agree with TRBD1. Trimming removed 12 bases from V and 9 bases from J; junction bases left unmatched: 13. The germline CDR1 and CDR2 sequences are KGHDR and SFDVKD. This CDR3 is built from 12 residues. CDR3 DNA sequence: TGTGCCGTACGGGACAGCCATGGGGTGCAGTACTTC. Protein: CAVRDSHGVQYF.

In this sample, this clonotype turned up a few times. The chain recombines TRBV24-1 with TRBJ2-1; D could derive from TRBD1 or TRBD2 (5 bases each). There are 16 residues in the CDR3. The V gene's germline CDR1 is KGHDR and CDR2 SFDVKD. Trimming pared 2 bases from V and 4 bases from J, leaving 14 bases between. The CDR3 DNA follows: TGTGCCACCAGTGATTATGGGGGTGACACTTACAATGAGCAGTTCTTC. This codes for CATSDYGGDTYNEQFF.

This clonotype turned up a few times. Germline is not matched at one junction end, which may reflect a read error. V and J are TRBV20-1 and TRBJ2-1; D not resolved. Germline CDR1 reads DFQATT; CDR2 reads SNEGSKA (reference sequence). CDR3 size: 10 residues. The CDR3 region is CSASTLAVLF. In DNA, the CDR3 is TGCAGTGCTAGTACCCTTGCAGTCCTCTTC.

The V gene is TRBV20-1, the J gene TRBJ2-2; weak D call: TRBD2 (6 bases). This CDR3 spans 15 amino acids. Germline V lookup: CDR1 DFQATT, CDR2 SNEGSKA (reference sequence). V shed 2 bases and J shed 2 bases, with 12 bases lying between them. The CDR3 loop reads CSARQGGTNTGELFF. DNA of the CDR3: TGCAGTGCTAGACAGGGCGGGACCAACACCGGGGAGCTGTTTTTT.

In its sample, this clonotype was seen many times. The chain employs TRBV25-1 and TRBJ1-4; perhaps TRBD1 as D (6 bases). Germline lookup yields CDR1 MGHDK and CDR2 SYGVNS. The length of the CDR3 is 15 residues. V lost 1 base and J lost 8, with 14 bases in between. The DNA for the CDR3 is TGTGCCAGCAGTGAATTTCGGGGGCGCGGGGAAAAACTGTTTTTT. Translating gives CASSEFRGRGEKLFF.

The chain employs TRBV10-3 and TRBJ2-7; no definite D call. V dropped 3 bases and J dropped 7 bases, with 19 bases sitting between them. The CDR3 extends over 15 amino acids. The germline V gene has CDR1 ENHRY and CDR2 SYGVKD. Written as DNA, the CDR3 is TGTGCCATCAGTGACACCGGACGGACGGGTAGGGAGCAGTACTTC. This encodes CAISDTGRTGREQYF.

In regard to this clonotype: One junction end disagrees with the germline gene, perhaps due to a read error. The CDR3 nucleotides read TGTGCCAGCAGTCCCACGGCCCACCTAGCGGGAGACTTC. It translates to CASSPTAHLAGDF. This sequence joins TRBV28 and TRBJ2-7, with TRBD2 matching over 10 bases. Germline-derived CDR1 and CDR2 are MDHEN and SYDVKM. The CDR3 length is 13 residues.

This clonotype was counted only a few times. The chain joins TRBV3-1 to TRBJ2-7; 9 bases match TRBD1. Trimming removed 2 bases from V and 6 bases from J; junction bases left unmatched: 5. From germline, CDR1 is LGHDT and CDR2 YNNKEL (reference sequence). The CDR3 extends over 14 amino acids. Here the CDR3 DNA reads TGTGCCAGCAGCCAACCGGGACAGGGTCTCGAGCAGTACTTC. Its translation is CASSQPGQGLEQYF.

V is TRBV12-3 or TRBV12-4 and J is TRBJ1-5; possible D gene TRBD1, 6 bases. The CDR3 is made up of 13 amino acids. The V end lost 5 bases, the J end lost 5 bases, and 10 bases lay between the germline ends. DNA for the CDR3: TGTGCCAGCAGTCCCACAGGGTATCAGCCCCAGCATTTT. Its translation is CASSPTGYQPQHF.

The V and J genes are TRBV5-1 and TRBJ2-2; D is ambiguous. The CDR3 loop spans 14 amino acids. The germline V gene encodes CDR1 SGHRS and CDR2 YFSETQ. The V gene lost 7 bases and the J gene lost 4 bases, with 14 bases spanning the gap. The DNA for the CDR3 is TGCGCCAGCTCGGAATTCAGGAGCACCGGGGAGCTGTTTTTT. Translation: CASSEFRSTGELFF.

Many counts were recorded for this clonotype. The chain is built from TRBV20-1 and TRBJ2-7; weak D call: TRBD1 (5 bases). In germline, CDR1 is DFQATT, CDR2 SNEGSKA (reference sequence). V gave up 4 bases and J gave up 2 bases, with 15 bases separating them. The CDR3 consists of 14 residues. CDR3 residues: CSAKLPGLAYEQYF. In nucleotides, the CDR3 is TGCAGTGCTAAGCTCCCAGGGTTGGCCTACGAGCAGTACTTC.

Many counts were recorded for this clonotype. V is TRBV25-1 and J is TRBJ2-3; TRBD1 matches at 8 bases. In germline, CDR1 is MGHDK, CDR2 SYGVNS. This CDR3 is built from 15 residues. Losses at the gene ends were 8 bases for V and 4 bases for J; bases not matched to a gene: 11. CDR3 in amino acids: CASHSPTGDADTQYF. The CDR3 coding sequence is TGTGCCAGCCATAGCCCGACAGGGGACGCAGATACGCAGTATTTT.